Shown below are 15 T cell receptor beta chains from a single sample sequenced in a study of blood T cell repertoires in COVID-19 (TCRdb year 2020). Libraries were built with the immunoSEQ multiplex PCR assay. The table was pulled from immuneACCESS by TCRdb, which kept in-frame rearrangements only. Such tables lose some clones; where checked, under half of the loss comes from unresolved V genes, and the rest has no known cause. Here the sample has about 73,000 clones; over 70% occur a single time. About 2.5% of the sample is held by the ten biggest clonotypes. The sequencing input was peripheral blood. Receptors originate from a man of 80 years or more with active or convalescent COVID-19.

V is TRBV11-3 and J is TRBJ2-3; 7 bases map to TRBD2. Germline V gives CDR1 SGHNT, CDR2 YENEEA. The CDR3 runs to 14 residues. With 2 bases clipped from V and 8 bases from J, the junction kept 7 bases outside the gene matches. The CDR3, as DNA: TGTGCCAGCAGCTTATCTGCGGGAGTTAGTACGCAGTATTTT. Translation: CASSLSAGVSTQYF.

The chain couples TRBV6-5 to TRBJ1-2, with D possibly being TRBD1 (5 bases). The CDR3 contains 15 residues. V was pared by 4 bases and J by 3 bases, with 15 bases between. Germline CDR1 is MNHEY and CDR2 is SVGAGI. In DNA, the CDR3 is TGTGCCAGCAGTTCTCCCGCGGGGGGTTACTATGGCTACACCTTC. The encoded protein is CASSSPAGGYYGYTF.

The chain is built from TRBV6-1 and TRBJ2-3; D possibly corresponds to TRBD2 (6 bases). CDR1 MNHNS and CDR2 SASEGT come from the germline V gene. Trimming cost V 1 base and J 0 bases, with 8 bases left between them. The CDR3 contains 15 residues. CDR3 residues: CASSEGGESTDTQYF. The CDR3 DNA sequence: TGTGCCAGCAGTGAAGGGGGGGAAAGCACAGATACGCAGTATTTT.

The V and J genes are TRBV6-2 or TRBV6-3 and TRBJ1-1, with D uncertain. In germline, CDR1 is MNHEY, CDR2 SVGEGT. The CDR3 is made up of 13 amino acids. V shed 3 bases and J shed 4 bases, with 9 bases lying between them. The DNA of the CDR3 is TGTGCCAGCAGTTATGGTGAGATCACTGAAGCTTTCTTT. Amino acids: CASSYGEITEAFF.

The chain carries TRBV5-1 and TRBJ2-7; maybe TRBD2 (6 bases). The germline gives CDR1 SGHRS, CDR2 YFSETQ. V lost 5 bases, J lost 3 bases, and 21 bases lay in between. The CDR3 runs 16 residues. The CDR3 nucleotides read TGCGCCAGCAGTCATGAGACAGCGGGTGGGCGCTACGAGCAGTACTTC. Translation: CASSHETAGGRYEQYF.

The chain recombines TRBV6-5 with TRBJ2-5; 8 bases are a match to TRBD1. V lost 7 bases, J lost 1 base, and 5 bases stayed unmatched. Germline V gene sequence: CDR1 MNHEY, CDR2 SVGAGI. This CDR3 region has 14 residues. CDR3 residues: CASTEQGVQETQYF. The CDR3 DNA reads TGTGCCAGCACCGAACAGGGGGTCCAAGAGACCCAGTACTTC.

V is TRBV7-2 and J is TRBJ2-7, with D possibly matching TRBD1 (6 bases). V dropped 8 bases and J dropped 3 bases, with 14 bases sitting between them. Germline-derived CDR1 and CDR2 are SGHTA and FQGNSA. This CDR3 contains 13 residues. The CDR3 sequence is CASSRQVNYEQYF. The CDR3 DNA reads TGTGCCAGCTCAAGACAGGTGAACTACGAGCAGTACTTC.

This rearrangement joins TRBV11-3 to TRBJ2-3; D gene unclear. CDR3 length: 13 amino acids. Germline V gene sequence: CDR1 SGHNT, CDR2 YENEEA. Trimming left V 3 bases short and J 5 bases short, with 9 bases between. The CDR3 loop reads CASSFDYGDTQYF. CDR3 sequence (DNA): TGTGCCAGCAGCTTCGATTACGGAGATACGCAGTATTTT.

The chain uses TRBV28 and TRBJ2-1; D call uncertain. This CDR3 has 14 residues. V was clipped by 7 bases and J by 6 bases, with 16 bases between them. Per the germline V gene, CDR1 is MDHEN and CDR2 is SYDVKM. The CDR3 region has the DNA TGTGCCAGCACCATGAATAGGAGAGGCAATGAGCAGTTCTTC. Translated: CASTMNRRGNEQFF.

V gene TRBV30 combines with J gene TRBJ1-1, with 7 bases identical to TRBD1. The CDR3 sequence is 11 residues long. Germline V gene sequence: CDR1 GTSNPN, CDR2 SVGIG (reference sequence). The V gene end was trimmed by 5 bases and the J gene end by 10 bases; junction bases not matched to a gene: 7. The CDR3 spells CAWSPGGRAFF. DNA for the CDR3: TGTGCCTGGTCCCCAGGGGGGCGAGCTTTCTTT.

Only one count was recorded for this clone. Written as DNA, the CDR3 is TGTGCCAGCAGAGGTTCGGGAGAAGAGACCCAGTACTTC. Residues: CASRGSGEETQYF. This chain joins TRBV28 and TRBJ2-5; possible D gene TRBD2, 6 bases. The length of the CDR3 is 13 residues. Germline V gene data show CDR1 as MDHEN and CDR2 as SYDVKM. Trimming cost V 6 bases and J 3 bases, with 11 bases left between them.

The table lists this clone with a count of one. The CDR3 nucleotides read TGTGCCAGCAGCCAAGGGAGGACAGGGATCCACGAGCAGTACTTC. Amino acids: CASSQGRTGIHEQYF. This sequence joins TRBV3-1 (or the pseudogene TRBV3-2) and TRBJ2-7; 8 bases are a match to TRBD1. V gave up 1 base and J gave up 5 bases; unmatched junction bases: 7. The CDR3 is 15 amino acids. Germline loops: CDR1 LGHDT, CDR2 YNNKEL (reference sequence).

The genes are TRBV4-2 and TRBJ2-3; 7 bases line up with TRBD1. The CDR3 contains 14 residues. After removal of 4 bases from V and 8 bases from J, the junction contained 9 bases not matched to a gene. Germline-derived CDR1 and CDR2 are LGHNA and YNFKEQ. The CDR3 region has the DNA TGTGCCAGCAGCCCTGCAAGGCGACAGGGTACGCAGTATTTT. It codes for CASSPARRQGTQYF.

The chain recombines TRBV6-2 or TRBV6-3 with TRBJ2-1, with 9 bases aligning to TRBD2. There are 11 residues in the CDR3. After removal of 6 bases from V and 12 bases from J, the junction contained 3 bases not matched to a gene. The germline V gene has CDR1 MNHEY and CDR2 SVGEGT. The CDR3 protein is CASSRLAAQFF. The CDR3 DNA follows: TGTGCCAGCAGCCGACTAGCGGCGCAGTTCTTC.

The chain recombines TRBV6-2 or TRBV6-3 with TRBJ1-6; no firm D call. The CDR3 totals 12 residues. Germline values: CDR1 MNHEY, CDR2 SVGEGT. With 5 bases removed from V and 8 bases from J, the gap between germline ends came to 7 bases. The CDR3 DNA reads as TGTGCCAGCAGTGGAGGGTATTCACCCCTCCACTTT. It translates to CASSGGYSPLHF.